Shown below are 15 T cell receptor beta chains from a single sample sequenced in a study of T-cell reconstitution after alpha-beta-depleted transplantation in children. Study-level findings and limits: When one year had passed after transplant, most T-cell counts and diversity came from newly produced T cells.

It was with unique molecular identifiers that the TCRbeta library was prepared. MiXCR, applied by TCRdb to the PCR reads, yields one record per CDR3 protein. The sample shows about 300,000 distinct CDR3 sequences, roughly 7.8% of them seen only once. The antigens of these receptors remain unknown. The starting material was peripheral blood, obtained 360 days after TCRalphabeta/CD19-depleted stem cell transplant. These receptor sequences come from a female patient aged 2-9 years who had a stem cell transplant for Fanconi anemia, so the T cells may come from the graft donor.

In nucleotides, the CDR3 is TGTGCCAGCAGCTTAGAGACGGGACCGGGGGAGACCCAGTACTTC. It is translated as CASSLETGPGETQYF. J is TRBJ2-5 and V is TRBV7-6, with D possibly called TRBD1 or TRBD2 (5 bases each). With 1 base removed from V and 5 bases from J, the gap between germline ends came to 14 bases. The CDR3 length is 15 residues. Looked up from germline, CDR1 is SGHVS and CDR2 is FNYEAQ.

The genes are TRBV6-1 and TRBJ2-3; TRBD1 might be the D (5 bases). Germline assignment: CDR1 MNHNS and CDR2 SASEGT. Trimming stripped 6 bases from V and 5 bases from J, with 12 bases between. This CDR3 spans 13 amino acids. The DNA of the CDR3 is TGTGCCAGCAGAGGCGATAGGGGAGATACGCAGTATTTT. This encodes CASRGDRGDTQYF.

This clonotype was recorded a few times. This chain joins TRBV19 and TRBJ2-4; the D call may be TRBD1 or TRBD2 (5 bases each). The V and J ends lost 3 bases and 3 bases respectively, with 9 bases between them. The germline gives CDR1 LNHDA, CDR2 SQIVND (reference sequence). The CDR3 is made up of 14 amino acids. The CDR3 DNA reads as TGTGCCAGTAGTATGAGGGGTAGCAAAAACATTCAGTACTTC. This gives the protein CASSMRGSKNIQYF.

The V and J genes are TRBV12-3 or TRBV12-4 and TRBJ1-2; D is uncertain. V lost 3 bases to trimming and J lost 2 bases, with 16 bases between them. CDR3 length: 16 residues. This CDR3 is CASSLIWPRSNYGYTF. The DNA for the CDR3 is TGTGCCAGCAGTTTGATTTGGCCGCGCTCAAACTATGGCTACACCTTC.

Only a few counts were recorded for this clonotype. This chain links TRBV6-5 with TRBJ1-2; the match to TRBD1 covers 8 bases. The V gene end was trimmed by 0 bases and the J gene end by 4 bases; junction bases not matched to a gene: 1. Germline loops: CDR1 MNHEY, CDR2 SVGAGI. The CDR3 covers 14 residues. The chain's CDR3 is CASSYSDRVYGYTF. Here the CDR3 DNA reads TGTGCCAGCAGTTACTCGGACAGGGTCTATGGCTACACCTTC.

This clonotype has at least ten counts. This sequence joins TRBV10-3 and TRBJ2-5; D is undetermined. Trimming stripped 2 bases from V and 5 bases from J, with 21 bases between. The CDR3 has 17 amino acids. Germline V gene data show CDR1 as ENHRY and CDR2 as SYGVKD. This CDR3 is CAISEGSTGVYWETQYF. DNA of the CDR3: TGTGCCATCAGTGAGGGGTCAACCGGCGTGTATTGGGAGACCCAGTACTTC.

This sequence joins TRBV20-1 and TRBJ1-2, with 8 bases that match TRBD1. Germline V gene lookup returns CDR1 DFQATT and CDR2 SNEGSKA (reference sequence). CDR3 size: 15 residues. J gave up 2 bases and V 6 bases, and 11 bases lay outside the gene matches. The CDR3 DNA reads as TGCAGTGCCGACGGGACAGGAAACTTCAACTATGGCTACACCTTC. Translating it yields CSADGTGNFNYGYTF.

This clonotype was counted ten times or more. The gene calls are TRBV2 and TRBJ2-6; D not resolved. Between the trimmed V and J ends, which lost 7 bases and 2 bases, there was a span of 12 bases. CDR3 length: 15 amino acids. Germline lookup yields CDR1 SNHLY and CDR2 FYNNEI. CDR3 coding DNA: TGTGCCAGCATAGGTACGAAGGCTGGGGCCAACGTCCTGACTTTC. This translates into CASIGTKAGANVLTF.

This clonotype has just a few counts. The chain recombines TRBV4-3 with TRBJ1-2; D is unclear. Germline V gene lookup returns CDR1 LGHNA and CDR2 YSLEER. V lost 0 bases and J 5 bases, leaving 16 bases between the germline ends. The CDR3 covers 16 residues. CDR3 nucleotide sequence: TGCGCCAGCAGCCAAGACGGAGGAATATCGGGTTATGGCTACACCTTC. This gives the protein CASSQDGGISGYGYTF.

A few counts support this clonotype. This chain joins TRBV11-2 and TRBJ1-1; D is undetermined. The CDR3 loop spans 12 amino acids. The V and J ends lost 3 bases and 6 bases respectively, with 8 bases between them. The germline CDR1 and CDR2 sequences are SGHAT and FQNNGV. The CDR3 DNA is TGTGCCAGCAGCTTCTTACAGCCTGAAGCTTTCTTT. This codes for CASSFLQPEAFF.

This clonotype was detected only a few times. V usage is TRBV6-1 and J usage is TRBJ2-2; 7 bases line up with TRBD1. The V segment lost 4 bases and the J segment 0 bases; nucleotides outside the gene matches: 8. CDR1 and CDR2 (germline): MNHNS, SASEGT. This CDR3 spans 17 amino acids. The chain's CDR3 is CASSAVGTGANTGELFF. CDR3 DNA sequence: TGTGCCAGCAGTGCCGTAGGTACAGGGGCGAACACCGGGGAGCTGTTTTTT.

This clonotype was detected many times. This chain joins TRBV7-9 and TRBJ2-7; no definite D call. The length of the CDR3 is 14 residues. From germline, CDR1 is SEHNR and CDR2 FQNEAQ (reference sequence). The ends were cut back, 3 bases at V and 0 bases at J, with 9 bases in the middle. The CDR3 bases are TGTGCCAGCAGCTTTTGGCCAGGCTCCTACGAGCAGTACTTC. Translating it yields CASSFWPGSYEQYF. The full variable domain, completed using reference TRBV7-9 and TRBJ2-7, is DTGVSQNPRHKITKRGQNVTFRCDPISEHNRLYWYRQTLGQGPEFLTYFQNEAQLEKSRLLSDRFSAERPKGSFSTLEIQRTEQGDSAMYLCASSFWPGSYEQYFGPGTRLTVT.

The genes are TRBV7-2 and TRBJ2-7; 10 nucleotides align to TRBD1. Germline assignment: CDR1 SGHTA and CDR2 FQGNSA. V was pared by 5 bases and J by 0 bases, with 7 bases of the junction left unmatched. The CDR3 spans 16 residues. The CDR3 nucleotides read TGTGCCAGCAGCGGACAGGGGGGTGGGAGCTCCTACGAGCAGTACTTC. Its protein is CASSGQGGGSSYEQYF.

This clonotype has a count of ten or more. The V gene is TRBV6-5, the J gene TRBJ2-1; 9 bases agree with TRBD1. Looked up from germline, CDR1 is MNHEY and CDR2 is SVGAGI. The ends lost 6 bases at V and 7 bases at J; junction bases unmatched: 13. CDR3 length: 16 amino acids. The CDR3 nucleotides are TGTGCCAGCAGCTATTTCCTGGGACAGGGAACGAATGAGCAGTTCTTC. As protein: CASSYFLGQGTNEQFF.

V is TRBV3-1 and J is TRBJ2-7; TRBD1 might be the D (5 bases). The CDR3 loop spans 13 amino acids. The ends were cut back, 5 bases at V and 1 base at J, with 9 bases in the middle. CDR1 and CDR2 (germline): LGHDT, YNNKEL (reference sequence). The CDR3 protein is CASSFWTSYEQYF. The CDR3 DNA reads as TGTGCCAGCAGCTTTTGGACATCCTACGAGCAGTACTTC.